Listed below are T cell receptor beta chains from one sample, sequenced in a study of control samples from healthy donors and cancer patients. The method was immunoSEQ multiplex PCR; TCRdb's version includes in-frame clones alone and lacks a portion of them. This table holds about 160,000 clones, 95% to 96% found once. The sequenced sample was blood. These receptors were collected from a woman aged 30 to 39 in good health. Both conserved end residues are part of each CDR3. D genes are given only for firm matches. Some rows mark clone size as missing; the rest say once, few, many or name a class of expanded clone.

NA,TRBJ1-1,TRBV6-5,NA,TGTGCCAGCAGAGTCTCCGGAATGAACACTGAAGCTTTCTTT,CASRVSGMNTEAFF
NA,TRBJ2-1,TRBV7-2,NA,TGTGCCAGCAGCTTTGGCGGGACCTACAATGAGCAGTTCTTC,CASSFGGTYNEQFF
TRBD1,TRBJ1-5,TRBV7-2,NA,TGTGCCACCCAAACAGTCGGACAGGGAGTTGTACAGCCCCAGCATTTT,CATQTVGQGVVQPQHF
NA,TRBJ1-5,TRBV18,once,TGTGCCAGCTCACCCGAAGGCTATCAGCCCCAGCATTTT,CASSPEGYQPQHF
NA,TRBJ1-1,TRBV23-1,once,TGCGCCAGCAGTCAATTACAGTGGCTGAACACTGAAGCTTTCTTT,CASSQLQWLNTEAFF
TRBD1,TRBJ1-2,TRBV7-8,NA,TGTGCCAGCAGCTTCCGGACAGGGGCCGTAATCGGCCTTTATGGCTACACCTTC,CASSFRTGAVIGLYGYTF
NA,TRBJ1-2,TRBV6-1,NA,TGTGCCAGCAGTGAGACAGCCCTCTATGGCTACACCTTC,CASSETALYGYTF
TRBD1,TRBJ1-4,TRBV28,NA,TGTGCCAGCAGTACGGACAGGGTTGAAGGTGAAAAACTGTTTTTT,CASSTDRVEGEKLFF
NA,TRBJ2-2,TRBV30,NA,TGTGCCTGGAGTGGGTGGTGGGCCGGGGAGCTGTTTTTT,CAWSGWWAGELFF
NA,TRBJ2-7,TRBV4-1,NA,TGCGCCAGCAGCCAAGATTTCCATAACGGCGGGTACGAGCAGTACTTC,CASSQDFHNGGYEQYF
NA,TRBJ1-1,TRBV6-5,NA,TGTGCCAGCAGTTACCGGGCCTCCTCGGCTGAAGCTTTCTTT,CASSYRASSAEAFF
TRBD1,TRBJ2-1,TRBV3-1/TRBV3-2,NA,TGTGCCAGCAGCCCGCACCCGGACAGGGGCTTTAACAATGAGCAGTTCTTC,CASSPHPDRGFNNEQFF
TRBD1,TRBJ1-2,TRBV2,NA,TGTGCCAGCAGGGAAGACAGGGGGACTAACTATGGCTACACCTTC,CASREDRGTNYGYTF
NA,TRBJ2-3,TRBV11-1,NA,TGTGCCAGCAGCCCGGGACGCCGGCGCACAGATACGCAGTATTTT,CASSPGRRRTDTQYF